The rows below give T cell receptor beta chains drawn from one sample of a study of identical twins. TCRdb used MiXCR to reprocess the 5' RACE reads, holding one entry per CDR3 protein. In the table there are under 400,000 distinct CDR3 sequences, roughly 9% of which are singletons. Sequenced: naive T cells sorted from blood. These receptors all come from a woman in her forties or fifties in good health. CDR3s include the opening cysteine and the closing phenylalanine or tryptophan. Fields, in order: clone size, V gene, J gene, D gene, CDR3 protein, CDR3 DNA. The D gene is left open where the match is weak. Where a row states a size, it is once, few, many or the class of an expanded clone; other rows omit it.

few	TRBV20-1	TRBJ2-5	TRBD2	CSARVAGGRETQYF	TGCAGTGCTAGGGTAGCGGGAGGTAGAGAGACCCAGTACTTC
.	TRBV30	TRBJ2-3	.	CAWSPLRGKTDTQYF	TGTGCCTGGAGTCCCTTAAGGGGAAAAACAGATACGCAGTATTTT
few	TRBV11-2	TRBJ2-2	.	CASSLGRGRYTGELFF	TGTGCCAGCAGCTTAGGGCGAGGGCGATACACCGGGGAGCTGTTTTTT
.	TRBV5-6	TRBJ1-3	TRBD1	CASSRPGTGVRF	TGTGCCAGCAGTCGCCCCGGGACAGGGGTTCGTTTT
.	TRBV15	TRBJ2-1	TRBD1	CATRDRDRGRNEQFF	TGTGCCACCCGCGACCGGGACAGGGGGCGGAATGAGCAGTTCTTC
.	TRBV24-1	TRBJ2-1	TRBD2	CATSAPGLAGYEQFF	TGTGCCACCAGTGCCCCGGGACTAGCGGGTTATGAGCAGTTCTTC
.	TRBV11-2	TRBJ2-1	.	CASSLTDSSYNEQFF	TGTGCCAGCAGCTTAACTGACAGCTCCTACAATGAGCAGTTCTTC
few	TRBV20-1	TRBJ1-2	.	CSARDPAFYGYTF	TGCAGTGCTAGAGATCCAGCATTCTATGGCTACACCTTC
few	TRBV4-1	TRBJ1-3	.	CASSHPRVNPGNTIYF	TGCGCCAGCAGCCACCCTCGAGTAAATCCTGGAAACACCATATATTTT
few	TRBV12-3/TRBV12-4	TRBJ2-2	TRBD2	CASSVGTSGNTGELFF	TGTGCCAGCAGTGTCGGGACTAGCGGGAACACCGGGGAGCTGTTTTTT
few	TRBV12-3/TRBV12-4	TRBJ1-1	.	CASSFKAITEAFF	TGTGCCAGCAGTTTTAAGGCCATTACTGAAGCTTTCTTT
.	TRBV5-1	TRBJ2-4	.	CASSPLLGSADKNIQYF	TGCGCCAGCAGCCCACTCCTAGGATCTGCTGACAAAAACATTCAGTACTTC
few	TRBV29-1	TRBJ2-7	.	CSVGGAGANYEQYF	TGCAGCGTTGGGGGGGCGGGAGCAAACTACGAGCAGTACTTC
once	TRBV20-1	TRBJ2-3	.	CSARGTSRMADTQYF	TGCAGTGCTAGAGGAACTAGCAGGATGGCAGATACGCAGTATTTT
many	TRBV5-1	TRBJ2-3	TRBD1	CASSLRQGADTQYF	TGCGCCAGCAGCTTGCGACAGGGAGCAGATACGCAGTATTTT
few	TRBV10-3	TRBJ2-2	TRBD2	CAISGSGSPTGELFF	TGTGCCATCAGTGGTAGCGGGAGCCCCACCGGGGAGCTGTTTTTT
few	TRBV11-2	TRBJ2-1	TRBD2	CASSPREGLAGGNEQFF	TGTGCCAGCAGCCCCCGCGAGGGACTAGCGGGAGGCAATGAGCAGTTCTTC